This T cell receptor (beta chain) was found in a study of T cells after yellow fever vaccination. The CDR3 has 15 amino acids. The V segment lost 2 bases and the J segment 9 bases; nucleotides outside the gene matches: 7. Looked up from germline, CDR1 is MNHNY and CDR2 is SVGAGI (reference sequence). This clonotype was counted a few times. TCRdb passed the 5' RACE reads through MiXCR, listing each CDR3 protein once. The table includes about 340,000 distinct CDR3 sequences, about 12% detected once. The chain combines TRBV6-6 with TRBJ1-6; 7 bases match TRBD1. Specimen: CD4+ T cells sorted from PBMCs, collected 15 days after the yellow fever booster vaccination. This TCR came from a man between 18 and 29 years old who received the YFV17D yellow fever vaccine. The DNA of the CDR3 is TGTGCCAGCAGTTACAGGGGGCAGGGAGGTTCACCCCTCCACTTT. Translated: CASSYRGQGGSPLHF.